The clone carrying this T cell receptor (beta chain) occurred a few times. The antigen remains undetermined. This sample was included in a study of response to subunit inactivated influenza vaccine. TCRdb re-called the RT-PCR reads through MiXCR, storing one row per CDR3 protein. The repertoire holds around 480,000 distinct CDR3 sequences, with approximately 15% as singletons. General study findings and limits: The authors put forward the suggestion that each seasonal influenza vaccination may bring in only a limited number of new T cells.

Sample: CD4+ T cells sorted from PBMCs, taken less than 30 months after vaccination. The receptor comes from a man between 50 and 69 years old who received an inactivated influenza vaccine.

For the CDR3, the DNA is TGTGCCAGCAGCAGCGACAGGGGCCTATATAGCAATCAGCCCCAGCATTTT. Amino acid sequence: CASSSDRGLYSNQPQHF. The J gene is TRBJ1-5, the V gene TRBV21-1; TRBD1, the table's D call, was not compared with the DNA. TRBV21-1 is a listed pseudogene. The CDR3 has 17 amino acids.